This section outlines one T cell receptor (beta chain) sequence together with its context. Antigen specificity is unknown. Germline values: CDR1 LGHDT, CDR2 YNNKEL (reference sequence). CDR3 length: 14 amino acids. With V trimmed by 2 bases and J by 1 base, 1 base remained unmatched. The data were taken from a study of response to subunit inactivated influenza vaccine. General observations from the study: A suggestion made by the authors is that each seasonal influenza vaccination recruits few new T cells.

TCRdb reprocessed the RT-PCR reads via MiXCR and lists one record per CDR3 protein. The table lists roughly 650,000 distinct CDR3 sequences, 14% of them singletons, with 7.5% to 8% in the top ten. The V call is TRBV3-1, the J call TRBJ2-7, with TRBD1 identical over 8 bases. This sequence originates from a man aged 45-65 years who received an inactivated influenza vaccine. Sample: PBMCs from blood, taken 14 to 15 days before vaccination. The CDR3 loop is CASSQRQGSYEQYF. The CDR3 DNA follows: TGTGCCAGCAGCCAAAGACAGGGGTCCTACGAGCAGTACTTC.